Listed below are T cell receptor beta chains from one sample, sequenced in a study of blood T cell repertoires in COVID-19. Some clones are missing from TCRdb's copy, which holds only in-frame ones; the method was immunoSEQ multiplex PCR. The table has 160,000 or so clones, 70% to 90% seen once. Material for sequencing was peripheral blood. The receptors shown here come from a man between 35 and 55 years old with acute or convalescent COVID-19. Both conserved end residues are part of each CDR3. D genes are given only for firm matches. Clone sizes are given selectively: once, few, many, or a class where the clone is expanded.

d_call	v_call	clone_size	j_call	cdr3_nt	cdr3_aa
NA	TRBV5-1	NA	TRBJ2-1	TGCGCCAGCAGCTTGGTGTCAGGGTCGGGCAATGAGCAGTTCTTC	CASSLVSGSGNEQFF
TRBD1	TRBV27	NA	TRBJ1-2	TGTGCCAGCAGTTTACGACAGGGGAATGGCTACACCTTC	CASSLRQGNGYTF
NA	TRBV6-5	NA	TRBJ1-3	TGTGCCAGCGGGGGACAACCTTTTACTGGAAACACCATATATTTT	CASGGQPFTGNTIYF
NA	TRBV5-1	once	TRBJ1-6	TGCGCCAGCAGGACTACCCGGACACAGGGTGTGGATAATTCACCCCTCCACTTT	CASRTTRTQGVDNSPLHF
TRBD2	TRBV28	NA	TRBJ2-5	TGTGCCAGCAGTTCAGGGCTAGCGGGGGCCTTTCAAGAGACCCAGTACTTC	CASSSGLAGAFQETQYF
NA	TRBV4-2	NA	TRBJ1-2	TGTGCCAGCAGCCAAGATCCCAGAAAAGACTATGGCTACACCTTC	CASSQDPRKDYGYTF
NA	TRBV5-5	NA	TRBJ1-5	TGTGCCAGCAGCTTGGCCGCGACAAACAATCAGCCCCAGCATTTT	CASSLAATNNQPQHF
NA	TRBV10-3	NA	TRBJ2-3	TGTGCCATCGGCGAAGAGGCGCAGTATTTT	CAIGEEAQYF
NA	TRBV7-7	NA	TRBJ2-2	TGTGCCAGCAGCTTAACTTCTACCGGGGAGCTGTTTTTT	CASSLTSTGELFF
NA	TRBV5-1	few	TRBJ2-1	TGCGCCAGCAATGTGGTAGGTCAGGGTGAGCAGTTCTTC	CASNVVGQGEQFF
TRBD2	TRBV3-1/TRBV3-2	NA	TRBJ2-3	TGTGCCAGCAGCCGACTATGGGGGGGGGACACAGATACGCAGTATTTT	CASSRLWGGDTDTQYF
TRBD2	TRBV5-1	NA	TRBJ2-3	TGCGCCAGCAGCGTAGAAACCGCAGGACTAGCGGGGGGGGATACGCAGTATTTT	CASSVETAGLAGGDTQYF
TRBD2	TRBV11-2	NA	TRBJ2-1	TGTGCCAGCAGCTTTGCGGGGGGGAAAACTAACAATGAGCAGTTCTTC	CASSFAGGKTNNEQFF
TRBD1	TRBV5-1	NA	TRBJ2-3	TGCGCCAGCAGCTCCGGACAGGGGGCGTCAGATACGCAGTATTTT	CASSSGQGASDTQYF
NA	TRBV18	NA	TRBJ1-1	TGTGCCAGCTCCCCGGGGTTGAACACTGAAGCTTTCTTT	CASSPGLNTEAFF
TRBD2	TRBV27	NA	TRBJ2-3	TGTGCCAGCAGTCCCGAGCGGGGGCGCACAGATACGCAGTATTTT	CASSPERGRTDTQYF
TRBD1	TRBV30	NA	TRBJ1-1	TGTGCCTGGAAGTGGACAGGGTCGCAGGGTGAAGCTTTCTTT	CAWKWTGSQGEAFF
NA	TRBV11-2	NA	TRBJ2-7	TGTGCCAGCAGCTTATCCGGGGGAAGATACGAGCAGTACTTC	CASSLSGGRYEQYF
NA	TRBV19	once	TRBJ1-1	TGTGCCAGTAGTACTCCCAGGGGATGGACTGAAGCTTTCTTT	CASSTPRGWTEAFF
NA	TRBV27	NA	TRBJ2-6	TGTGCCAGCAGACAAACAGTGTCTGGGGCCAACGTCCTGACTTTC	CASRQTVSGANVLTF
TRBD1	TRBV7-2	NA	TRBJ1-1	TGTGCCAGCAGCCCTCAGGGGGGAACTGAAGCTTTCTTT	CASSPQGGTEAFF
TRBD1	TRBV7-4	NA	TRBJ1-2	TGTGCCAGCAGCTACCTCCGGGACAGGGATCCCCTCTATGGCTACACCTTC	CASSYLRDRDPLYGYTF
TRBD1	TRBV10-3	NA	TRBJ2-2	TGTGCCATCAGTCCGGGACAGGGGGCCCGGGAGCTGTTTTTT	CAISPGQGARELFF
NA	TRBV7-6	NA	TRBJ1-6	TGTGCCAGCAGCCCCGAGACGGGGAATTCACCCCTCCACTTT	CASSPETGNSPLHF
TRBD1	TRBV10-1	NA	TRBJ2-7	TGCGCCAGCGCCCGGGACAGATCCTACGAGCAGTACTTC	CASARDRSYEQYF
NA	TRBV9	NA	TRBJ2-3	TGTGCCAGCAGCGTGGATACGGGGTTGGCAGATACGCAGTATTTT	CASSVDTGLADTQYF
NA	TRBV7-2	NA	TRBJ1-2	TGTGCCAGCAGCTTATTATGGCAGGGACTCTACGGCTACACCTTC	CASSLLWQGLYGYTF
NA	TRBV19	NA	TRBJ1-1	TGTGCCAGTAGTAGGAGGGCTGAAGCTTTCTTT	CASSRRAEAFF
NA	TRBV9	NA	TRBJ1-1	TGTGCCAGCAGCGTAGTAGACAGTACTGAAGCTTTCTTT	CASSVVDSTEAFF
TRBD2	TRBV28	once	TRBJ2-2	TGTGCCAGCAGGAGGGGAGGGGACACCGGGGAGCTGTTTTTT	CASRRGGDTGELFF
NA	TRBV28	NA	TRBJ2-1	TGTGCCAGCAGTTTAAGTGCGCTAGGCGACCACAATGAGCAGTTCTTC	CASSLSALGDHNEQFF
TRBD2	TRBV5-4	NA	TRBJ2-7	TGTGCCAGCAGCGGGGGGGGGAACCCCTACGAGCAGTACTTC	CASSGGGNPYEQYF
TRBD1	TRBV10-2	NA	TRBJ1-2	TGCGCCAGCTCGGACAGGGGGCAGGGTGGCTACACCTTC	CASSDRGQGGYTF
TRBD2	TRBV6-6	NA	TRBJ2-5	TGTGCCAGCAGAATAGCGGGGGGACCCCAAGAGACCCAGTACTTC	CASRIAGGPQETQYF
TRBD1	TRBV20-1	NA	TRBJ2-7	TGCAGTGCTAGTGACAGGGGGCATGGAGGGGAGCAGTACTTC	CSASDRGHGGEQYF
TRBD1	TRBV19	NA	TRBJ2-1	TGTGCCAGTAGTAACCAACAGGGGAGCTCCTACAATGAGCAGTTCTTC	CASSNQQGSSYNEQFF
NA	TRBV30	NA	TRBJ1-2	TGTGCCTGGAGTGGGAGGCGGGCTACAAACGGCTACACCTTC	CAWSGRRATNGYTF
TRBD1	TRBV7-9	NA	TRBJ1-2	TGTGCCAGCAGCTTAGCCGACAGGGGAAACTATGGCTACACCTTC	CASSLADRGNYGYTF